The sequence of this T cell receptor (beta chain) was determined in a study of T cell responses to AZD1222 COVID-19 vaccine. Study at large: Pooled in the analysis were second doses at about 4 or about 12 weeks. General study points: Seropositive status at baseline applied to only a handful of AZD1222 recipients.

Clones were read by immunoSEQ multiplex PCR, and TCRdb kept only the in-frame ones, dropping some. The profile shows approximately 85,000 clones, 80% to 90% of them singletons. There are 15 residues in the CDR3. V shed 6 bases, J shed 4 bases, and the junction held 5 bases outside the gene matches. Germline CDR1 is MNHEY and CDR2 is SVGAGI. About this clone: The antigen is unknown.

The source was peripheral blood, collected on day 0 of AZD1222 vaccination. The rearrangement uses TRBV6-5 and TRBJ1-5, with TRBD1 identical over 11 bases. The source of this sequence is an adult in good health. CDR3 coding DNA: TGTGCCAGCAGCTGGACAGGGGGCTATAATCAGCCCCAGCATTTT. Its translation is CASSWTGGYNQPQHF.